The rows below give T cell receptor beta chains drawn from one sample of a study of post-analysis software for immune sequencing data. TCRdb reprocessed the PCR reads via MiXCR and lists one record per CDR3 protein. In the table there are approximately 360,000 distinct CDR3 sequences, less than 40% of which are singletons. The source material was blood. The receptors stem from a girl aged 5 to 17 with multiple sclerosis. The CDR3 runs from the conserved cysteine through the conserved F or W. Fields, in order: CDR3 length, clone size, J gene, D gene, V gene, CDR3 protein, CDR3 DNA. A D gene is named only where the DNA matches it firmly. For some rows the clone size is stated as once, few or many, or as a class when expanded; others skip it.

cdr3_length: 15; clone_size: -; j_call: TRBJ1-2; d_call: -; v_call: TRBV7-3; cdr3_aa: CASSLKRRDNYGYTF; cdr3_nt: TGTGCCAGCAGCTTAAAGCGCCGGGATAACTATGGCTACACCTTC
cdr3_length: 14; clone_size: -; j_call: TRBJ2-7; d_call: -; v_call: TRBV5-1; cdr3_aa: CASSLEDFNYEQYF; cdr3_nt: TGCGCCAGCAGCTTGGAGGACTTCAACTACGAGCAGTACTTC
cdr3_length: 13; clone_size: -; j_call: TRBJ1-5; d_call: -; v_call: TRBV6-1; cdr3_aa: CASRKDGDQPQHF; cdr3_nt: TGTGCCAGCAGGAAGGACGGCGATCAGCCCCAGCATTTT
cdr3_length: 15; clone_size: -; j_call: TRBJ2-5; d_call: TRBD2; v_call: TRBV20-1; cdr3_aa: CSARDLAGGGETQYF; cdr3_nt: TGCAGTGCTAGAGATCTAGCGGGGGGCGGGGAGACCCAGTACTTC
cdr3_length: 14; clone_size: few; j_call: TRBJ2-7; d_call: TRBD1; v_call: TRBV28; cdr3_aa: CASSSYRGFYEQYF; cdr3_nt: TGTGCCAGCAGTTCTTACAGGGGGTTCTACGAGCAGTACTTC
cdr3_length: 15; clone_size: once; j_call: TRBJ2-5; d_call: TRBD2; v_call: TRBV5-1; cdr3_aa: CASSSTTSAQETQYF; cdr3_nt: TGCGCCAGCAGCTCAACTACTAGCGCACAAGAGACCCAGTACTTC
cdr3_length: 15; clone_size: -; j_call: TRBJ1-1; d_call: -; v_call: TRBV3-1; cdr3_aa: CASSQGGAKYTEAFF; cdr3_nt: TGTGCCAGCAGCCAAGGGGGGGCGAAGTACACTGAAGCTTTCTTT
cdr3_length: 15; clone_size: few; j_call: TRBJ1-5; d_call: -; v_call: TRBV28; cdr3_aa: CASSLQGNSNQPQHF; cdr3_nt: TGTGCCAGCAGTTTACAGGGTAACTCGAATCAGCCCCAGCATTTT
cdr3_length: 13; clone_size: -; j_call: TRBJ1-4; d_call: -; v_call: TRBV15; cdr3_aa: CATSDRQNEKLFF; cdr3_nt: TGTGCCACCAGTGACAGGCAGAATGAAAAACTGTTTTTT
cdr3_length: 14; clone_size: few; j_call: TRBJ2-7; d_call: -; v_call: TRBV7-9; cdr3_aa: CASTYDGSSYEQYF; cdr3_nt: TGTGCCAGCACCTACGACGGAAGCTCCTACGAGCAGTACTTC
cdr3_length: 16; clone_size: few; j_call: TRBJ1-2; d_call: -; v_call: TRBV21-1; cdr3_aa: CASSKEGTYINYGYTF; cdr3_nt: TGTGCCAGCAGCAAAGAGGGAACTTATATTAACTATGGCTACACCTTC
cdr3_length: 16; clone_size: many; j_call: TRBJ2-5; d_call: TRBD2; v_call: TRBV20-1; cdr3_aa: CSAPGGAGGPQETQYF; cdr3_nt: TGCAGTGCGCCGGGTGGAGCGGGGGGACCACAAGAGACCCAGTACTTC
cdr3_length: 16; clone_size: few; j_call: TRBJ2-6; d_call: -; v_call: TRBV2; cdr3_aa: CASRASQLSGANVLTF; cdr3_nt: TGTGCCAGCAGGGCGAGCCAGCTCTCTGGGGCCAACGTCCTGACTTTC
cdr3_length: 17; clone_size: once; j_call: TRBJ1-2; d_call: TRBD1; v_call: TRBV6-1; cdr3_aa: CASSDLLRQGAKYGYTF; cdr3_nt: TGTGCCAGCAGTGACCTACTTAGACAGGGGGCGAAGTATGGCTACACCTTC
cdr3_length: 14; clone_size: few; j_call: TRBJ1-4; d_call: TRBD1; v_call: TRBV30; cdr3_aa: CASNAQGVGEKLFF; cdr3_nt: TGTGCCTCCAACGCACAGGGGGTAGGTGAAAAACTGTTTTTT
cdr3_length: 12; clone_size: -; j_call: TRBJ1-2; d_call: -; v_call: TRBV12-5; cdr3_aa: CASGLEDYGYTF; cdr3_nt: TGTGCTAGTGGTTTGGAGGACTATGGCTACACCTTC
cdr3_length: 12; clone_size: few; j_call: TRBJ1-5; d_call: -; v_call: TRBV25-1; cdr3_aa: CASSEWDQPQHF; cdr3_nt: TGTGCCAGCAGTGAATGGGATCAGCCCCAGCATTTT
cdr3_length: 12; clone_size: few; j_call: TRBJ1-2; d_call: -; v_call: TRBV5-5; cdr3_aa: CASRQGVRGYTF; cdr3_nt: TGTGCCAGCAGACAGGGAGTGCGGGGCTACACCTTC
cdr3_length: 14; clone_size: -; j_call: TRBJ2-1; d_call: TRBD2; v_call: TRBV28; cdr3_aa: CASSFGGEDNEQFF; cdr3_nt: TGTGCCAGCAGTTTCGGGGGGGAAGACAATGAGCAGTTCTTC
cdr3_length: 12; clone_size: -; j_call: TRBJ2-5; d_call: -; v_call: TRBV12-3/TRBV12-4; cdr3_aa: CASSSLKHEGYF; cdr3_nt: TGTGCCAGCAGTTCCCTTAAACACGAGGGGTACTTC
cdr3_length: 16; clone_size: few; j_call: TRBJ2-5; d_call: TRBD1; v_call: TRBV12-3/TRBV12-4; cdr3_aa: CASSLQGAGGGETQYF; cdr3_nt: TGTGCCAGCAGCCTTCAGGGGGCAGGGGGCGGGGAGACCCAGTACTTC
cdr3_length: 15; clone_size: -; j_call: TRBJ1-1; d_call: -; v_call: TRBV4-1; cdr3_aa: CASSIPRGLNTEAFF; cdr3_nt: TGCGCCAGCAGCATCCCCCGGGGGTTGAACACTGAAGCTTTCTTT
cdr3_length: 17; clone_size: -; j_call: TRBJ2-7; d_call: TRBD2; v_call: TRBV20-1; cdr3_aa: CSARGDGRTSGPYEQYF; cdr3_nt: TGCAGTGCTAGAGGCGACGGTCGGACTAGCGGACCCTACGAGCAGTACTTC
cdr3_length: 11; clone_size: -; j_call: TRBJ2-1; d_call: -; v_call: TRBV24-1; cdr3_aa: CATSDLREQFF; cdr3_nt: TGTGCCACCAGTGATTTACGTGAGCAGTTCTTC
cdr3_length: 13; clone_size: -; j_call: TRBJ2-7; d_call: TRBD2; v_call: TRBV9; cdr3_aa: CASSVGGTGEQYF; cdr3_nt: TGTGCCAGCAGCGTGGGAGGGACTGGGGAGCAGTACTTC
cdr3_length: 14; clone_size: -; j_call: TRBJ1-6; d_call: TRBD1; v_call: TRBV10-3; cdr3_aa: CAISEGTGGSPLHF; cdr3_nt: TGTGCCATCAGTGAGGGGACAGGGGGTTCACCCCTCCACTTT
cdr3_length: 15; clone_size: few; j_call: TRBJ2-1; d_call: TRBD2; v_call: TRBV5-1; cdr3_aa: CASRSPGGSYNEQFF; cdr3_nt: TGCGCCAGCAGGTCCCCGGGGGGATCCTACAATGAGCAGTTCTTC
cdr3_length: 15; clone_size: -; j_call: TRBJ2-1; d_call: -; v_call: TRBV7-3; cdr3_aa: CASSPAQGRLNEQFF; cdr3_nt: TGTGCCAGCAGCCCGGCCCAAGGCAGGCTAAATGAGCAGTTCTTC
cdr3_length: 15; clone_size: -; j_call: TRBJ1-3; d_call: -; v_call: TRBV28; cdr3_aa: CASSLRGGSGNTIYF; cdr3_nt: TGTGCCAGCAGTTTAAGGGGCGGCTCTGGAAACACCATATATTTT
cdr3_length: 15; clone_size: -; j_call: TRBJ1-2; d_call: TRBD1; v_call: TRBV5-1; cdr3_aa: CASSAATGGSYGYTF; cdr3_nt: TGCGCCAGCAGCGCAGCAACAGGGGGCAGCTATGGCTACACCTTC
cdr3_length: 14; clone_size: -; j_call: TRBJ2-7; d_call: -; v_call: TRBV3-1; cdr3_aa: CASSPWDRLSEQYF; cdr3_nt: TGTGCCAGCAGCCCCTGGGACCGTCTGAGCGAGCAGTACTTC
cdr3_length: 14; clone_size: few; j_call: TRBJ1-6; d_call: -; v_call: TRBV12-3/TRBV12-4; cdr3_aa: CASSRDRVRSPLHF; cdr3_nt: TGTGCCAGCAGTCGCGACCGGGTCAGGTCACCCCTCCACTTT
cdr3_length: 15; clone_size: -; j_call: TRBJ2-1; d_call: TRBD2; v_call: TRBV27; cdr3_aa: CASTLLAGGYNEQFF; cdr3_nt: TGTGCCAGCACATTACTAGCGGGGGGTTACAATGAGCAGTTCTTC
cdr3_length: 14; clone_size: -; j_call: TRBJ2-1; d_call: -; v_call: TRBV29-1; cdr3_aa: CSVGGGIGYNEQFF; cdr3_nt: TGCAGCGTTGGTGGAGGGATCGGCTACAATGAGCAGTTCTTC
cdr3_length: 15; clone_size: -; j_call: TRBJ2-7; d_call: TRBD2; v_call: TRBV10-2; cdr3_aa: CASSEVAGGIREQYF; cdr3_nt: TGCGCCAGCAGTGAAGTAGCGGGGGGGATACGCGAGCAGTACTTC
cdr3_length: 13; clone_size: -; j_call: TRBJ1-1; d_call: -; v_call: TRBV12-5; cdr3_aa: CASGRVLNTEVFF; cdr3_nt: TGTGCTAGTGGCCGTGTCCTGAACACTGAAGTTTTCTTT
cdr3_length: 12; clone_size: -; j_call: TRBJ2-1; d_call: -; v_call: TRBV12-3/TRBV12-4; cdr3_aa: CAGSFAGNEQFF; cdr3_nt: TGTGCCGGCAGTTTCGCGGGGAATGAGCAGTTCTTC
cdr3_length: 11; clone_size: -; j_call: TRBJ2-7; d_call: -; v_call: TRBV4-2; cdr3_aa: CASSRDHEQYF; cdr3_nt: TGTGCCAGCAGTCGGGACCACGAGCAGTACTTC
cdr3_length: 14; clone_size: -; j_call: TRBJ1-2; d_call: -; v_call: TRBV6-5; cdr3_aa: CASSSLGPGNGYTF; cdr3_nt: TGTGCCAGCAGTTCGCTTGGGCCGGGCAATGGCTACACCTTC
cdr3_length: 13; clone_size: -; j_call: TRBJ2-3; d_call: -; v_call: TRBV12-3/TRBV12-4; cdr3_aa: CASRFGATDTQYF; cdr3_nt: TGTGCCAGCAGGTTTGGGGCCACAGATACGCAGTATTTT
cdr3_length: 15; clone_size: once; j_call: TRBJ2-4; d_call: -; v_call: TRBV6-5; cdr3_aa: CASRDRHLAENIQYF; cdr3_nt: TGTGCCAGCAGGGACAGACACCTAGCCGAAAACATTCAGTACTTC
cdr3_length: 17; clone_size: few; j_call: TRBJ2-1; d_call: TRBD1; v_call: TRBV7-8; cdr3_aa: CASSSGQGRPDYNEQFF; cdr3_nt: TGTGCCAGTAGCTCGGGACAGGGCCGACCCGATTACAATGAGCAGTTCTTC
cdr3_length: 13; clone_size: few; j_call: TRBJ2-7; d_call: -; v_call: TRBV28; cdr3_aa: CASSPLGDYEQYF; cdr3_nt: TGTGCCAGCAGCCCATTAGGGGACTACGAGCAGTACTTC
cdr3_length: 15; clone_size: few; j_call: TRBJ2-7; d_call: TRBD1; v_call: TRBV28; cdr3_aa: CASSTRDRISYEQYF; cdr3_nt: TGTGCCAGCAGTACCCGGGACAGGATTTCCTACGAGCAGTACTTC
cdr3_length: 14; clone_size: few; j_call: TRBJ1-6; d_call: TRBD1; v_call: TRBV20-1; cdr3_aa: CSASPGQEISPLHF; cdr3_nt: TGCAGTGCTAGTCCGGGACAGGAAATTTCACCCCTCCACTTT
cdr3_length: 12; clone_size: -; j_call: TRBJ2-7; d_call: -; v_call: TRBV7-9; cdr3_aa: CASSLDGDEQYF; cdr3_nt: TGTGCCAGCAGTTTGGACGGCGACGAGCAGTACTTC
cdr3_length: 15; clone_size: once; j_call: TRBJ1-5; d_call: -; v_call: TRBV7-9; cdr3_aa: CASSHDTDGNQPQHF; cdr3_nt: TGTGCCAGCAGCCACGATACCGATGGCAATCAGCCCCAGCATTTT
cdr3_length: 14; clone_size: -; j_call: TRBJ2-5; d_call: -; v_call: TRBV3-1; cdr3_aa: CASSQGGGAETQYF; cdr3_nt: TGTGCCAGCAGCCAAGGTGGGGGGGCCGAGACCCAGTACTTC
cdr3_length: 18; clone_size: -; j_call: TRBJ2-1; d_call: -; v_call: TRBV6-1; cdr3_aa: CASRDPREHPLSYNEQFF; cdr3_nt: TGTGCCAGCAGGGACCCGCGAGAGCATCCTCTTTCCTACAATGAGCAGTTCTTC
cdr3_length: 16; clone_size: -; j_call: TRBJ2-7; d_call: TRBD2; v_call: TRBV6-1; cdr3_aa: CASSVGLAGASYEQYF; cdr3_nt: TGTGCCAGCAGTGTAGGACTAGCGGGGGCCTCCTACGAGCAGTACTTC
cdr3_length: 15; clone_size: -; j_call: TRBJ2-7; d_call: TRBD1; v_call: TRBV6-2/TRBV6-3; cdr3_aa: CASSRSGTGSYEQYF; cdr3_nt: TGTGCCAGCAGCCGATCCGGGACAGGCTCCTACGAGCAGTACTTC